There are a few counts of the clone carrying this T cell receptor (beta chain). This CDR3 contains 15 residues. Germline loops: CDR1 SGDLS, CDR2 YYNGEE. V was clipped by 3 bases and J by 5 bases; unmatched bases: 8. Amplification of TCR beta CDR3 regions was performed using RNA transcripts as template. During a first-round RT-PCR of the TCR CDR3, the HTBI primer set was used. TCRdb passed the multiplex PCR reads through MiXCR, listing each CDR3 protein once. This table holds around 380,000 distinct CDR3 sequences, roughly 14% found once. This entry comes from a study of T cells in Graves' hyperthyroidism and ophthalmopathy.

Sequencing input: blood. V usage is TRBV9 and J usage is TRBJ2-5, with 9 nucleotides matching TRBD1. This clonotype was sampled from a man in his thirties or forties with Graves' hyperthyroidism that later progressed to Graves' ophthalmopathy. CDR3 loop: CASSAWDRVGETQYF. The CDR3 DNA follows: TGTGCCAGCAGCGCTTGGGACAGGGTGGGGGAGACCCAGTACTTC.